This is a list of T cell receptor beta chains from one sample in a study of blood T cell repertoires in COVID-19. The table came from immunoSEQ multiplex PCR; TCRdb's copy has only in-frame clones and leaves some out. In the table there are over 200,000 clones, about 85% of which are singletons. The sample was peripheral blood. The receptors shown here come from a woman younger than 35 who had recovered from COVID-19. CDR3s include the opening cysteine and the closing phenylalanine or tryptophan. Fields, in order: clone size, D gene, J gene, V gene, CDR3 DNA, CDR3 protein. A D gene is named only where the DNA matches it firmly. Some rows have no size entry. The others give once, few or many, or a class for an expanded clone.

- | TRBD2 | TRBJ2-1 | TRBV24-1 | TGTGCCACCAGTGAGGAAAGACAACCCACTAGCGCTCCCAATGAGCAGTTCTTC | CATSEERQPTSAPNEQFF
- | TRBD2 | TRBJ2-5 | TRBV9 | TGTGCCAGCAGCCGGGGGGGAGAGACCCAGTACTTC | CASSRGGETQYF
- | - | TRBJ2-5 | TRBV5-6 | TGTGCCAGCAGCTTGCCGACAGTCCAAGAGACCCAGTACTTC | CASSLPTVQETQYF
- | TRBD2 | TRBJ2-3 | TRBV4-3 | TGCGCCAGCAGCCAAGATGGTAGCGGGGCAGATACGCAGTATTTT | CASSQDGSGADTQYF
- | TRBD2 | TRBJ2-7 | TRBV13 | TGTGCCAGCCTCCCTGGCGGGAGGGCCTCGTACGAGCAGTACTTC | CASLPGGRASYEQYF
- | TRBD2 | TRBJ2-5 | TRBV7-9 | TGTGCCAGCAGCTTAGGTAGAGGACTAGCGGGAGTGGAGACCCAGTACTTC | CASSLGRGLAGVETQYF
- | TRBD2 | TRBJ2-1 | TRBV5-4 | TGTGCCAGCAGCTCCACTAGCGGCTCCTACAATGAGCAGTTCTTC | CASSSTSGSYNEQFF
once | - | TRBJ1-1 | TRBV5-4 | TGTGCCAGCAGCCCTTTCCAGGGAGGAGCGCTCACTGAAGCTTTCTTT | CASSPFQGGALTEAFF
- | TRBD1 | TRBJ1-5 | TRBV28 | TGTGCCAGCAGTTCCGGACAGGGGAGGAATCAGCCCCAGCATTTT | CASSSGQGRNQPQHF
- | TRBD2 | TRBJ2-7 | TRBV7-2 | TGTGCCAGCAGCTCTAGGAGGCGACTAGCGGGAGGGCTCTACGAGCAGTACTTC | CASSSRRRLAGGLYEQYF
- | TRBD2 | TRBJ2-1 | TRBV18 | TGTGCCAGCTCACCGGGACTAGCGGGATCCTACAATGAGCAGTTCTTC | CASSPGLAGSYNEQFF
- | - | TRBJ2-2 | TRBV7-9 | TGTGCCAGCAGCTACGCGGGCGGTTCCGGGCCCGGGGAGCTGTTTTTT | CASSYAGGSGPGELFF
few | TRBD1 | TRBJ1-6 | TRBV30 | TGTGCCTGGAGTGGACAGGGTTGGTCACCCCTCCACTTT | CAWSGQGWSPLHF
- | TRBD2 | TRBJ2-5 | TRBV18 | TGTGCCAGCTCACGGACTAGCGGACAAGAGACCCAGTACTTC | CASSRTSGQETQYF
- | - | TRBJ1-1 | TRBV13 | TGTGCCAGCAGCTTGACAGCGAACACTGAAGCTTTCTTT | CASSLTANTEAFF
few | TRBD1 | TRBJ2-7 | TRBV12-3/TRBV12-4 | TGTGCCAGCAGTTTACCTGACAGGGACGAGCAGTACTTC | CASSLPDRDEQYF
- | TRBD2 | TRBJ2-7 | TRBV4-3 | TGCGCCAGCAGCCAAGAGACTAGCACCTACGAGCAGTACTTC | CASSQETSTYEQYF
- | TRBD2 | TRBJ2-1 | TRBV14 | TGTGCCAGCAGCCAAGATCTCCTAGCGGGAGGGCATGAGCAGTTCTTC | CASSQDLLAGGHEQFF
- | TRBD1 | TRBJ1-1 | TRBV7-9 | TGTGCCAGCAGCCCGGGACAGGGGAACACTGAAGCTTTCTTT | CASSPGQGNTEAFF
- | TRBD1 | TRBJ1-1 | TRBV4-3 | TGCGCCAGCAGCCAAGATCGTGGACAGGGGGCGCGCGACACTGAAGCTTTCTTT | CASSQDRGQGARDTEAFF
once | TRBD1 | TRBJ2-3 | TRBV16 | TGTGCCAGCAGTCCAGTGACAGGGCGGAATACGCAGTATTTT | CASSPVTGRNTQYF
- | - | TRBJ1-6 | TRBV19 | TGTGCCAGTAGGCGGAGCGGGGCAACTTCACCCCTCCACTTT | CASRRSGATSPLHF
- | - | TRBJ2-7 | TRBV9 | TGTGCCAGCAGCGTTGGACAGAAGTATTCCTACGAGCAGTACTTC | CASSVGQKYSYEQYF
- | - | TRBJ1-2 | TRBV7-2 | TGTGCCAGCAGCCTATTGACAGGCGCCCTAAGAGGCTACACCTTC | CASSLLTGALRGYTF
- | - | TRBJ2-5 | TRBV7-6 | TGTGCCAGCAGCCAAACCGCCGACTTCCTCACAGAGACCCAGTACTTC | CASSQTADFLTETQYF
- | - | TRBJ2-3 | TRBV6-6 | TGTGCCAGCAGTACTTTGCCGGGACTCAGCACAGATACGCAGTATTTT | CASSTLPGLSTDTQYF
- | - | TRBJ2-1 | TRBV4-1 | TGCGCCAGCAGCCAAGATGGGGGCGGGAGCTACAATGAGCAGTTCTTC | CASSQDGGGSYNEQFF
- | TRBD1 | TRBJ1-2 | TRBV18 | TGTGCCAGCTCACTCACAGGGGGCGATTATGGCTACACCTTC | CASSLTGGDYGYTF
few | TRBD1 | TRBJ2-7 | TRBV27 | TGTGCCAGCAGTTTAGAGGGACAGGGGCGATACTCCTACGAGCAGTACTTC | CASSLEGQGRYSYEQYF
- | TRBD1 | TRBJ2-1 | TRBV6-5 | TGTGCCAGCAGTCCGATGGGGACAGCCAATGAGCAGTTCTTC | CASSPMGTANEQFF
- | - | TRBJ1-2 | TRBV6-1 | TGTGCCAGCAGTGAAGTGGGGGCATTTTCCTATGGCTACACCTTC | CASSEVGAFSYGYTF
- | TRBD2 | TRBJ2-5 | TRBV9 | TGTGCCAGCAGCGTAGGTGTAGCGGGAGTCTTGGAGACCCAGTACTTC | CASSVGVAGVLETQYF
- | - | TRBJ1-2 | TRBV2 | TGTGCCAGCAGTGAAGAGCCGTTCCCCCTGGGCTACACCTTC | CASSEEPFPLGYTF
- | TRBD2 | TRBJ2-3 | TRBV5-4 | TGTGCCAGCAGCTTGCGACTAGCGGGAGTGCAAGATACGCAGTATTTT | CASSLRLAGVQDTQYF
- | TRBD1 | TRBJ1-5 | TRBV28 | TGTGCCAGCAGTTCTCACAAGACAGGGGGAGGGTATCAGCCCCAGCATTTT | CASSSHKTGGGYQPQHF
- | - | TRBJ2-7 | TRBV14 | TGTGCCAGCAGCCAAGGGGACTTCTCCTACGAGCAGTACTTC | CASSQGDFSYEQYF
once | - | TRBJ2-1 | TRBV10-3 | TGTGCCATCAGTGGAGGGCACAATGAGCAGTTCTTC | CAISGGHNEQFF
- | - | TRBJ1-2 | TRBV7-9 | TGTGCCAGCCAAAAACCGACAGACGCTAACTATGGCTACACCTTC | CASQKPTDANYGYTF
- | TRBD2 | TRBJ2-1 | TRBV5-1 | TGCGCCAGCACTAATAGCGGGAGCAATGAGCAGTTCTTC | CASTNSGSNEQFF
few | - | TRBJ1-1 | TRBV3-1/TRBV3-2 | TGTGCCAGCAGCCTATGGAGCGAGAGAAACACTGAAGCTTTCTTT | CASSLWSERNTEAFF
few | TRBD1 | TRBJ1-1 | TRBV18 | TGTGCCAGCGGACAGGGAGGGGCGGGCACTGAAGCTTTCTTT | CASGQGGAGTEAFF
- | - | TRBJ2-3 | TRBV7-4 | TGTGCCAGCAGCCTCCCCGCCAGGGTCCGGCACACAGATACGCAGTATTTT | CASSLPARVRHTDTQYF
- | - | TRBJ1-4 | TRBV6-5 | TGTGCCAGCAGTTACTCCCTTTACGGAACTAATGAAAAACTGTTTTTT | CASSYSLYGTNEKLFF
- | TRBD1 | TRBJ1-2 | TRBV19 | TGTGCCAGTAGTACGACGGACAGGGTAGGCTACACCTTC | CASSTTDRVGYTF
- | TRBD1 | TRBJ1-2 | TRBV11-2 | TGTGCCAGCAGCGCCCTGGTCCCGACAGGGGATAGTGGCTACACCTTC | CASSALVPTGDSGYTF
- | TRBD1 | TRBJ1-1 | TRBV3-1/TRBV3-2 | TGTGCCAGCCGGACAGGGAGATTGAACACTGAAGCTTTCTTT | CASRTGRLNTEAFF
- | TRBD2 | TRBJ2-3 | TRBV3-1/TRBV3-2 | TGTGCCAGCAGCCGGACTAGCGAGGCAGATACGCAGTATTTT | CASSRTSEADTQYF
- | TRBD2 | TRBJ2-5 | TRBV7-3 | TGTGCCAGCAGCTTGGCGGGAGCGCTGGAAGAGACCCAGTACTTC | CASSLAGALEETQYF
once | TRBD2 | TRBJ2-1 | TRBV19 | TGTGCCAGTAGTCCCCTCTTAAGGGCGGGAGGGCCTCAGTATGGCGATGAGCAGTTCTTC | CASSPLLRAGGPQYGDEQFF
- | TRBD2 | TRBJ2-2 | TRBV4-1 | TGCGCCAGCAGCCAGGGCGGGAGAGGCACCGGGGAGCTGTTTTTT | CASSQGGRGTGELFF
- | TRBD1 | TRBJ1-3 | TRBV10-3 | TGTGCCATCAACAGGGGCTCTGGAAACACCATATATTTT | CAINRGSGNTIYF
many | TRBD1 | TRBJ1-5 | TRBV4-1 | TGCGCCAGCAGTCACGCGGGACAGGGCAATCAGCCCCAGCATTTT | CASSHAGQGNQPQHF